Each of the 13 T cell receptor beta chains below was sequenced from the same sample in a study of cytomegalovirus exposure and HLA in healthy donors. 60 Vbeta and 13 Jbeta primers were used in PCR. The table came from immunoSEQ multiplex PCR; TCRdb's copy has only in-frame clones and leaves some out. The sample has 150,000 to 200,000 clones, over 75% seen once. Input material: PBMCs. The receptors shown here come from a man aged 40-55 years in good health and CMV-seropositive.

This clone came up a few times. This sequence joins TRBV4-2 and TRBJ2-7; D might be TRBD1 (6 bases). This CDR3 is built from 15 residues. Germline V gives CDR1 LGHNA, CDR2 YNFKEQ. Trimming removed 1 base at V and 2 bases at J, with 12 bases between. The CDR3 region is CASSQASGAPYEQYF. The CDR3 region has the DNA TGTGCCAGCAGCCAAGCTTCAGGGGCCCCCTACGAGCAGTACTTC.

The CDR3 loop is CASSSASGTLEQYF. The CDR3 DNA sequence: TGTGCCAGCAGCTCGGCCAGCGGGACTCTCGAGCAGTACTTC. The chain couples TRBV7-9 to TRBJ2-5; 7 bases fit TRBD2. Judging by the DNA end, TRBJ2-7 fits better; the J call may be wrong. The germline V gene has CDR1 SEHNR and CDR2 FQNEAQ (reference sequence). CDR3 length: 14 residues.

The CDR3 is CASSLTPGQDYNSPLHF. The DNA for the CDR3 is TGCGCCAGCAGCTTGACGCCGGGACAGGACTATAATTCACCCCTCCACTTT. V is TRBV5-1 and J is TRBJ1-6, with 8 nucleotides matching TRBD1. This CDR3 comprises 17 residues. The junction had 6 bases not matched to a gene; V was cut back by 1 base and J by 3 bases. CDR1 is SGHRS and CDR2 is YFSETQ in the germline V gene.

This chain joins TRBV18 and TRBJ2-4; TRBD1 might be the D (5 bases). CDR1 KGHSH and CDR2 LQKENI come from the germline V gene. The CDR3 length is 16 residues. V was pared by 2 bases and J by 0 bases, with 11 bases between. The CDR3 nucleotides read TGTGCCAGCTCACCAAAGAGTGGGGCAGCCAAAAACATTCAGTACTTC. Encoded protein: CASSPKSGAAKNIQYF.

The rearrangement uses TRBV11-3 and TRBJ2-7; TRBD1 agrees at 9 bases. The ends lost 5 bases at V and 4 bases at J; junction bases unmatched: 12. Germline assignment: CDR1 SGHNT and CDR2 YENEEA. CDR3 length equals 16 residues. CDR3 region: CASSREAGTGKYEQYF. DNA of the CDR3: TGTGCCAGCAGCCGCGAGGCCGGGACAGGGAAATACGAGCAGTACTTC. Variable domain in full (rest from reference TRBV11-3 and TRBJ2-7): EAGVVQSPRYKIIEKKQPVAFWCNPISGHNTLYWYLQNLGQGPELLIRYENEEAVDDSQLPKDRFSAERLKGVDSTLKIQPAELGDSAVYLCASSREAGTGKYEQYFGPGTRLTVT.

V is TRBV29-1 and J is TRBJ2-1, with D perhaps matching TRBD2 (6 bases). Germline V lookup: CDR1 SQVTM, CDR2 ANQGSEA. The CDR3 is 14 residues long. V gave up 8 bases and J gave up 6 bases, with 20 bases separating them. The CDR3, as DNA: TGCAGCACCGTAGTCGGGAGTCTGAGCAATGAGCAGTTCTTC. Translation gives CSTVVGSLSNEQFF.

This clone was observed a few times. The CDR3 DNA follows: TGTGCCAGCACCAGAGGACTAGCGGTGCCCTACGAGCAGTACTTC. Translated: CASTRGLAVPYEQYF. The gene calls are TRBV6-1 and TRBJ2-7; TRBD2 matches at 10 bases. The germline V gene has CDR1 MNHNS and CDR2 SASEGT. Trimming took 7 bases from V and 2 from J; bases not matched to a gene: 8. CDR3 length: 15 residues.

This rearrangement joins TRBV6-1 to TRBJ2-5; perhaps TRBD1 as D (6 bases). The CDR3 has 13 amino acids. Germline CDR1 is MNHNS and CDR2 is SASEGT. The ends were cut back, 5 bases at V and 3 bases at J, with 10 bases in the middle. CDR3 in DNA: TGTGCCAGCAGTAAAAACAGGGAAGAGACCCAGTACTTC. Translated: CASSKNREETQYF.

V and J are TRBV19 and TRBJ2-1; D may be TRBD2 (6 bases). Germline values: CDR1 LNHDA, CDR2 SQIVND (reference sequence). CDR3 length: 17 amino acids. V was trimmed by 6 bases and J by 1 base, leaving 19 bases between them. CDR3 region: CASRGKAGGTSYNEQFF. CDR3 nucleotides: TGTGCCAGTAGAGGAAAGGCGGGCGGGACTTCCTACAATGAGCAGTTCTTC.

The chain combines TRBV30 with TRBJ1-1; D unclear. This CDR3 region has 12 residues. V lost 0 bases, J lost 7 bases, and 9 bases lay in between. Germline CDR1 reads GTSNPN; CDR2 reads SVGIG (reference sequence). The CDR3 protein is CAWSVLSREAFF. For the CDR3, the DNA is TGTGCCTGGAGTGTACTTTCCCGTGAAGCTTTCTTT.

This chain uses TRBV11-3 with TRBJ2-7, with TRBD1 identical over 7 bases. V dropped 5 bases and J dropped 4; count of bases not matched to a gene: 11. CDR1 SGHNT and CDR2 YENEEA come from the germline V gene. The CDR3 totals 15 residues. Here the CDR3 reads CASSARDSSIYEQYF. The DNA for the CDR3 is TGTGCCAGCAGCGCCCGGGACAGCTCTATTTACGAGCAGTACTTC.

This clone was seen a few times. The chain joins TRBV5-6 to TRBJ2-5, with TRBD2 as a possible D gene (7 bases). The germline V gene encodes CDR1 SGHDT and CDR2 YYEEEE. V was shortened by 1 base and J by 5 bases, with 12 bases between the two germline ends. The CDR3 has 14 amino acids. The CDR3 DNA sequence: TGTGCCAGCAGCTTGCGGGGGGCGCTTGAGACCCAGTACTTC. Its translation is CASSLRGALETQYF.

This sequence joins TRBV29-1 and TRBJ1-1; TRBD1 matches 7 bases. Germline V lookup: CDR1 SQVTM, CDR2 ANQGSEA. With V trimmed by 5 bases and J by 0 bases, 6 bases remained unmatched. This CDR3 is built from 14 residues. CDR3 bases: TGCAGCGTTTTGAGGGACAGCATGAACACTGAAGCTTTCTTT. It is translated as CSVLRDSMNTEAFF. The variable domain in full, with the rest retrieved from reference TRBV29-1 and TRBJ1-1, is SAVISQKPSRDICQRGTSLTIQCQVDSQVTMMFWYRQQPGQSLTLIATANQGSEATYESGFVIDKFPISRPNLTFSTLTVSNMSPEDSSIYLCSVLRDSMNTEAFFGQGTRLTVV.